The 28 T cell receptor beta chains given below trace back to one sample, sequenced in a study of T cells after yellow fever vaccination. TCRdb analysed the 5' RACE reads with MiXCR anew, one entry per CDR3 protein. The repertoire holds about 99,000 distinct CDR3 sequences, with about 5.8% as singletons. Sample: CD8+ T cells sorted from PBMCs, taken 10 days after the yellow fever booster vaccination. The receptors derive from a man aged 18 to 30 who received the YFV17D yellow fever vaccine.

In its sample, this clonotype was seen once. The CDR3 loop is CASSLSGHAHEQYF. CDR3 nucleotides: TGTGCCAGCAGCTTGTCGGGCCATGCCCACGAGCAGTACTTC. V is TRBV13 and J is TRBJ2-7; no firm D call. V was trimmed by 3 bases and J by 5 bases, leaving 14 bases between them. This CDR3 is built from 14 residues. In germline, CDR1 is PRHDT, CDR2 FYEKMQ (reference sequence).

The chain recombines TRBV27 with TRBJ2-7, with D possibly TRBD1 on 5 matching bases. V was shortened by 4 bases and J by 4 bases, with 11 bases between the two germline ends. Germline lookup yields CDR1 MNHEY and CDR2 SMNVEV (reference sequence). The CDR3 has 13 amino acids. CDR3 DNA sequence: TGTGCCAGCAGTTCCCACTCAGGGTACGAGCAGTACTTC. Translating it yields CASSSHSGYEQYF.

This clonotype was observed a few times. This chain joins TRBV9 and TRBJ2-3, with a weak D call TRBD2 (5 bases). V lost 5 bases and J lost 6, with 22 bases in between. The CDR3 runs to 16 residues. Germline V lookup: CDR1 SGDLS, CDR2 YYNGEE. DNA of the CDR3: TGTGCCAGCAGTCGAGAGGGTAGGCTGGTGTCCGATACGCAGTATTTT. This gives the protein CASSREGRLVSDTQYF.

This clonotype was counted a few times. The CDR3 region is CASSYYVYRNTEAFF. The CDR3 DNA is TGTGCCAGCAGTTACTACGTCTACAGGAACACTGAAGCTTTCTTT. The chain employs TRBV6-6 and TRBJ1-1; D unresolved. The CDR3 totals 15 residues. V dropped 1 base and J dropped 1 base, with 10 bases sitting between them. CDR1 MNHNY and CDR2 SVGAGI come from the germline V gene (reference sequence).

This clonotype was recorded at least ten times. The chain couples TRBV2 to TRBJ2-7, with D uncertain. Germline assignment: CDR1 SNHLY and CDR2 FYNNEI. With 3 bases removed from V and 6 bases from J, the gap between germline ends came to 6 bases. The CDR3 loop spans 11 amino acids. Written as DNA, the CDR3 is TGTGCCAGCAGTGAGGCCAGCGAGCAGTACTTC. Translating gives CASSEASEQYF.

Ten or more counts support this clonotype. This rearrangement joins TRBV5-1 to TRBJ2-7; 7 bases align to TRBD1. This CDR3 comprises 16 residues. Germline lookup yields CDR1 SGHRS and CDR2 YFSETQ. V was clipped by 4 bases and J by 4 bases; unmatched bases: 14. The CDR3 is CASSPTPRTTGYEQYF. CDR3 coding DNA: TGCGCCAGCAGCCCCACCCCTCGTACGACAGGGTACGAGCAGTACTTC.

The chain carries TRBV6-1 and TRBJ2-7, with 7 bases identical to TRBD1. The CDR3 is 14 amino acids. With 7 bases clipped from V and 3 bases from J, the junction kept 9 bases outside the gene matches. Germline V gives CDR1 MNHNS, CDR2 SASEGT. The CDR3 DNA reads as TGTGCCAGCAACGCCGGGACAGTTCTCTACGAGCAGTACGTC. Its protein product is CASNAGTVLYEQYV.

J is TRBJ1-2 and V is TRBV4-1, with 8 nucleotides matching TRBD1. CDR1 is MGHRA and CDR2 is YSYEKL in the germline V gene. J gave up 2 bases and V 3 bases, and 20 bases lay outside the gene matches. This CDR3 region has 20 residues. The CDR3 reads CASSQFVTGTGIHINYGYTF. In DNA form, the CDR3 reads TGCGCCAGCAGCCAGTTCGTCACCGGGACAGGAATTCATATCAACTATGGCTACACCTTC.

The chain uses TRBV7-2 and TRBJ1-3; D might be TRBD1 (5 bases). V was pared by 4 bases and J by 0 bases, with 19 bases between. Germline assignment: CDR1 SGHTA and CDR2 FQGNSA. The CDR3 length is 18 residues. The chain's CDR3 is CASSYRGTTYGSGNTIYF. For the CDR3, the DNA is TGTGCCAGCAGCTACCGCGGGACTACCTATGGCTCTGGAAACACCATATATTTT.

This clonotype was picked up a small number of times. This rearrangement joins TRBV7-3 to TRBJ2-6; the D is unclear. V lost 4 bases and J 0 bases, leaving 16 bases between the germline ends. Germline V gene lookup returns CDR1 SGHTA and CDR2 FQGTGA. The length of the CDR3 is 18 residues. The CDR3 region is CASSSPGPVGSGANVLTF. The CDR3 bases are TGTGCCAGCAGCTCCCCGGGCCCCGTAGGCTCTGGGGCCAACGTCCTGACTTTC. The full variable domain, completed using reference TRBV7-3 and TRBJ2-6, is GAGVSQTPSNKVTEKGKYVELRCDPISGHTALYWYRQSLGQGPEFLIYFQGTGAADDSGLPNDRFFAVRPEGSVSTLKIQRTERGDSAVYLCASSSPGPVGSGANVLTFGAGSRLTVL.

Comment on this clonotype: The junction and the germline gene differ at one end; a read error may be behind it. The chain combines TRBV7-7 with TRBJ2-2; 8 bases fit TRBD2. CDR3 size: 17 residues. CDR1 SSHAT and CDR2 FNYEAQ come from the germline V gene (reference sequence). The CDR3: CASSSVHSGEGTGELFF. In DNA form, the CDR3 reads TGTGCTAGCAGCTCCGTCCATAGCGGGGAGGGCACCGGGGAGCTGTTTTTT.

V gene TRBV29-1 combines with J gene TRBJ1-2; weak D call: TRBD1 (5 bases). V lost 5 bases and J lost 6, with 25 bases in between. There are 16 residues in the CDR3. CDR1 is SQVTM, CDR2 ANQGSEA, per germline. The CDR3 nucleotides read TGCAGCGTTACCGGCGTATCAGGACACCAAAGCAATGGCTACACCTTC. This gives the protein CSVTGVSGHQSNGYTF.

This clonotype appeared a few times. This rearrangement joins TRBV28 to TRBJ2-7; 7 positions match TRBD1. V trimming: 6 bases; J trimming: 4 bases; junction bases outside the gene matches: 3. This CDR3 spans 12 amino acids. Germline values: CDR1 MDHEN, CDR2 SYDVKM. The CDR3 here is CASSNRGYEQYV. CDR3 DNA sequence: TGTGCCAGCAGCAACAGGGGTTACGAGCAGTACGTC.

This chain joins TRBV27 and TRBJ2-5; possible D gene TRBD1, 5 bases. The V end lost 2 bases, the J end lost 1 base, and 14 bases lay between the germline ends. CDR1 is MNHEY, CDR2 SMNVEV, per germline (reference sequence). This CDR3 comprises 16 residues. Here the CDR3 DNA reads TGTGCCAGCAGTTTACACTTCCCAGGGTTCCAAGAGACCCAGTACTTC. It yields the protein CASSLHFPGFQETQYF.

This clonotype was counted at least ten times. V is TRBV5-1 and J is TRBJ2-1, with 11 bases that match TRBD2. The CDR3 sequence is 15 residues long. J gave up 6 bases and V 2 bases, and 4 bases lay outside the gene matches. Germline CDR1 is SGHRS and CDR2 is YFSETQ. CDR3 region: CASSFRTSGSNEQFF. The CDR3, as DNA: TGCGCCAGCAGCTTTCGGACTAGCGGGTCCAATGAGCAGTTCTTC.

This clonotype was seen more than once but under ten times. The chain recombines TRBV6-5 with TRBJ2-5; tentatively, D is TRBD2 (6 bases). This CDR3 region has 15 residues. Germline V gives CDR1 MNHEY, CDR2 SVGAGI. The V and J ends lost 1 base and 5 bases respectively, with 14 bases between them. In nucleotides, the CDR3 is TGTGCCAGCAGTTACTACCAGGGACTGGTGGAGACCCAGTACTTC. This gives the protein CASSYYQGLVETQYF.

This sequence joins TRBV6-5 and TRBJ1-4; D might be TRBD1 (5 bases). The CDR3 extends over 15 amino acids. V gave up 3 bases and J gave up 5 bases, with 13 bases separating them. CDR1 is MNHEY and CDR2 is SVGAGI in the germline V gene. Here the CDR3 DNA reads TGTGCCAGCAGTTATTCGGAAAACAGGAATGAAAAACTGTTTTTT. Protein sequence: CASSYSENRNEKLFF.

The J gene is TRBJ2-3, the V gene TRBV20-1, with TRBD2 matching 10 bases. The CDR3 contains 18 residues. The junction had 13 bases not matched to a gene; V was cut back by 0 bases and J by 4 bases. Germline-derived CDR1 and CDR2 are DFQATT and SNEGSKA (reference sequence). The CDR3 nucleotides read TGCAGTGCTAGAGATCCCAGCGGGGGGGCTTCGGTGCCAGATACGCAGTATTTT. Translating it yields CSARDPSGGASVPDTQYF.

CDR3 loop: CASSSNGYAGRNEQFF. The DNA of the CDR3 is TGTGCCAGCAGCTCCAACGGGTACGCGGGGCGGAATGAGCAGTTCTTC. This chain connects TRBV12-1 to TRBJ2-1; TRBD1 is the table's D call and was not checked against the DNA. TRBV12-1 is reported as a pseudogene. The CDR3 loop spans 16 amino acids.

This clonotype was detected a few times. This chain joins TRBV9 and TRBJ1-2; D gene uncertain. The CDR3 is 13 amino acids. The germline V gene encodes CDR1 SGDLS and CDR2 YYNGEE. Between the trimmed V and J ends, which lost 2 bases and 6 bases, there was a span of 11 bases. In nucleotides, the CDR3 is TGTGCCAGCAGCGTTCAGTCCTTGGATGGCTACACCTTC. Protein sequence: CASSVQSLDGYTF.

The table lists this clonotype with many counts. This rearrangement joins TRBV7-6 to TRBJ2-6; D remains ambiguous. V was pared by 4 bases and J by 0 bases, with 10 bases between. The CDR3 runs 16 residues. Germline V CDR1 and CDR2: SGHVS, FNYEAQ. CDR3 sequence: CASSWPQYSGANVLTF. In nucleotides, the CDR3 is TGTGCCAGCAGCTGGCCCCAATACTCTGGGGCCAACGTCCTGACTTTC.

This clonotype was seen a few times. J is TRBJ1-5 and V is TRBV27; 8 bases are a match to TRBD1. Germline V gives CDR1 MNHEY, CDR2 SMNVEV (reference sequence). The CDR3 is 14 amino acids. Trimming cost V 7 bases and J 4 bases; bases outside gene matches: 6. In DNA, the CDR3 is TGTGCCAGCAAAGACAGGGGCGATAATCAGCCCCAGCATTTT. It yields the protein CASKDRGDNQPQHF.

The rearrangement joins TRBV10-2 to TRBJ1-2; the match to TRBD1 covers 7 bases. Germline loops: CDR1 WSHSY, CDR2 SAAADI. The CDR3 contains 16 residues. V was pared by 0 bases and J by 6 bases, with 10 bases of the junction left unmatched. Written as DNA, the CDR3 is TGCGCCAGCAGTGAGTCCGGAGGGGGCCGCAGGCATGGCTACACCTTC. Translation gives CASSESGGGRRHGYTF.

This clonotype counts as large. This could be a read error, since a much larger clone is one nucleotide away. The rearrangement links TRBV27 to TRBJ2-7; 7 bases align to TRBD2. The V and J ends lost 6 bases and 2 bases, in that order; junction bases with no gene match: 10. Germline loops: CDR1 MNHEY, CDR2 SMNVEV (reference sequence). The CDR3 length is 15 residues. The CDR3 sequence is CASSHWGGTPYEQYF. Here the CDR3 DNA reads TGTGCCAGCAGCCACTGGGGGGGTACGCCCTACGAGCAGTACTTC.

This clonotype was recorded a few times. J is TRBJ1-2 and V is TRBV12-3 or TRBV12-4; D is possibly TRBD1 (6 bases). Between the trimmed V and J ends, which lost 1 base and 4 bases, there was a span of 10 bases. The CDR3 consists of 14 residues. The CDR3, as DNA: TGTGCCAGCAGTTTAGTGGGGACACCCTATGGCTACACCTTC. Translated, it gives CASSLVGTPYGYTF.

The table lists this clonotype with a few counts. The chain has TRBV6-2 or TRBV6-3 and TRBJ2-7; D is unresolved. Trimming removed 11 bases from V and 1 base from J, with 12 bases in between. Germline V lookup: CDR1 MNHEY, CDR2 SVGEGT. The CDR3 runs 12 residues. In DNA form, the CDR3 reads TGTGCCTCGGCCGCAGGATCCTACGAGCAGTACGTC. As protein: CASAAGSYEQYV.

This clonotype was seen ten or more times. J is TRBJ2-3 and V is TRBV6-4; 10 bases match TRBD2. Germline values: CDR1 MRHNA, CDR2 SNTAGT. This CDR3 region has 15 residues. Germline trimming cut 2 bases from V and 1 base from J; bases unmatched to any gene: 0. The CDR3 DNA is TGTGCCAGCAGTGACGGGACTAGCGGCACAGATACGCAGTATTTT. Its translation: CASSDGTSGTDTQYF.

This clonotype was seen only a few times. The chain carries TRBV6-6 and TRBJ2-7; maybe TRBD2 (6 bases). V lost 5 bases, J lost 7 bases, and 9 bases lay in between. CDR1 MNHNY and CDR2 SVGAGI come from the germline V gene (reference sequence). This CDR3 is 11 amino acids long. CDR3 nucleotide sequence: TGTGCCAGCAGTCCCGGACTAGAGCAGTACGTC. Translation: CASSPGLEQYV.